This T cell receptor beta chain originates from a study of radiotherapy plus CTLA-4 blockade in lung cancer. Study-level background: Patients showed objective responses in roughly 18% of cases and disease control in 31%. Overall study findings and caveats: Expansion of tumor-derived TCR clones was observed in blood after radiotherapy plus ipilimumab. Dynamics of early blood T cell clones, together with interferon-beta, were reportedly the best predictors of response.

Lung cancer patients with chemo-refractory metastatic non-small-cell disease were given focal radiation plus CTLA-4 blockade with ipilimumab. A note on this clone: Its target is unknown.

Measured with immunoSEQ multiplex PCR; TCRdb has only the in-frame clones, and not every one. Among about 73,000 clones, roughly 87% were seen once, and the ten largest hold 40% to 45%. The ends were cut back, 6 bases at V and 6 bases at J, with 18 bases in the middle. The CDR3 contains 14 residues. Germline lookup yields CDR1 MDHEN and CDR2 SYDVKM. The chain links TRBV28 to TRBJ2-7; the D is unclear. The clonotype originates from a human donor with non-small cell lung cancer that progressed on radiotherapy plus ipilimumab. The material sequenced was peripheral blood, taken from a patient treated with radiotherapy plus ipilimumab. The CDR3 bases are TGTGCCAGCAGCCCGAGCGACTCCCTACGCGAGCAGTACTTC. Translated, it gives CASSPSDSLREQYF.